Presented here are 20 T cell receptor beta chains from one specimen sequenced in a study of blood T cells in healthy people across ages. The second PCR ran about 6 to 11 cycles with a sample-barcoded 5' primer and J-beta primers. TCRdb reprocessed the 5' RACE reads via MiXCR and lists one record per CDR3 protein. The sample holds around 1,100,000 distinct CDR3 sequences, 35% to 40% seen once. The specimen sequenced was blood. The receptors come from a man between 18 and 29 years old in good health.

V is TRBV6-2 or TRBV6-3 and J is TRBJ2-1; no firm D call. Germline CDR1 reads MNHEY; CDR2 reads SVGEGT. This CDR3 has 21 amino acids. V was cut by 5 bases and J by 0 bases, with 29 bases left in between. The CDR3 loop is CASSRTPRVSEQTPSYNEQFF. CDR3 coding DNA: TGTGCCAGCAGTCGAACACCCCGTGTTTCCGAACAGACGCCCTCCTACAATGAGCAGTTCTTC.

The V and J genes are TRBV6-5 and TRBJ2-5, with 7 nucleotides matching TRBD2. CDR3 size: 16 residues. V shed 8 bases and J 11 bases; nucleotides not matched to a gene: 23. CDR1 and CDR2 (germline): MNHEY, SVGAGI. The chain's CDR3 is CASPLGRGSSDNEQYF. DNA for the CDR3: TGTGCCAGCCCCCTCGGGCGGGGGAGCTCCGACAATGAGCAGTACTTC.

This clonotype has more than one count but fewer than ten. V gene TRBV10-3 combines with J gene TRBJ1-1; 11 bases fit TRBD1. Germline V gene sequence: CDR1 ENHRY, CDR2 SYGVKD. V lost 6 bases, J lost 5 bases, and 8 bases stayed unmatched. The CDR3 has 15 amino acids. The CDR3: CAISPTDRGRTEAFF. The CDR3 DNA sequence: TGTGCCATCAGCCCGACGGACAGGGGGCGGACTGAAGCTTTCTTT.

The CDR3 sequence is CASSFLAGDPTDTQYF. The CDR3 nucleotides are TGTGCCAGCAGCTTCCTAGCGGGGGACCCCACAGATACGCAGTATTTT. The chain links TRBV7-2 to TRBJ2-3; TRBD2 aligns across 10 bases. The V and J ends lost 3 bases and 2 bases, in that order; junction bases with no gene match: 5. The CDR3 is 16 residues long. Germline CDR1 and CDR2: SGHTA and FQGNSA.

This clonotype turned up a few times. The V gene is TRBV29-1, the J gene TRBJ2-1; D unclear. V gave up 1 base and J gave up 1 base, with 14 bases separating them. CDR1 is SQVTM, CDR2 ANQGSEA, per germline. The CDR3 length is 16 residues. CDR3 bases: TGCAGCGTTGAAGGGGCAGCTAAAGGGTCCTACAATGAGCAGTTCTTC. Its translation is CSVEGAAKGSYNEQFF.

The chain employs TRBV6-1 and TRBJ1-1; 7 bases map to TRBD1. With 3 bases clipped from V and 4 bases from J, the junction kept 5 bases outside the gene matches. CDR1 is MNHNS, CDR2 SASEGT, per germline. This CDR3 region has 14 residues. The CDR3 sequence: CASSERGHITEAFF. In DNA, the CDR3 is TGTGCCAGCAGTGAGAGGGGGCATATCACTGAAGCTTTCTTT.

This clonotype was recorded many times. The chain combines TRBV27 with TRBJ1-2, with a tentative D call TRBD1 (6 bases). V lost 2 bases to trimming and J lost 8 bases, with 9 bases between them. Germline assignment: CDR1 MNHEY and CDR2 SMNVEV (reference sequence). This CDR3 is built from 12 residues. For the CDR3, the DNA is TGTGCCAGCAGTTTACGGGGGCAGGGCTACACCTTC. Protein product: CASSLRGQGYTF.

This clonotype was seen only a few times. The chain links TRBV20-1 to TRBJ2-3; unclear D gene. Trimming took off 3 bases at V and 2 bases at J, with 9 bases between the two ends. The CDR3 consists of 13 residues. Germline V CDR1 and CDR2: DFQATT, SNEGSKA (reference sequence). This CDR3 is CSARSQYTDTQYF. The CDR3 DNA reads TGCAGTGCTAGGTCGCAGTACACAGATACGCAGTATTTT.

This clonotype came up a few times. The chain links TRBV27 to TRBJ1-5; D call uncertain. Germline loops: CDR1 MNHEY, CDR2 SMNVEV (reference sequence). CDR3 size: 13 residues. V lost 6 bases and J lost 9, with 15 bases in between. The CDR3 coding sequence is TGTGCCAGCAGCGGTTCGTTCTTTCGGCCCCAGCATTTT. This sequence encodes CASSGSFFRPQHF.

This clonotype was found a few times. The rearrangement joins TRBV27 to TRBJ2-1; D assignment may be TRBD1 or TRBD2 (5 bases each). The CDR3 contains 14 residues. Germline V gene lookup returns CDR1 MNHEY and CDR2 SMNVEV (reference sequence). Trimming shortened V by 2 bases and J by 9 bases, and 14 bases separated the two germline ends. The chain's CDR3 is CASSLGVRDREQFF. DNA for the CDR3: TGTGCCAGCAGTTTAGGTGTCAGGGACCGTGAGCAGTTCTTC.

In this sample, this clonotype turned up many times. The chain has TRBV29-1 and TRBJ1-1; possible D gene TRBD1, 5 bases. CDR1 SQVTM and CDR2 ANQGSEA come from the germline V gene. This CDR3 comprises 11 residues. Trimming removed 6 bases from V and 4 bases from J, with 9 bases in between. CDR3 sequence reads: CSVQGLTEAFF. The CDR3 DNA reads TGCAGCGTCCAGGGACTCACTGAAGCTTTCTTT.

In this sample, this clonotype turned up a few times. The V gene is TRBV3-1, the J gene TRBJ1-1; D is ambiguous. Between the trimmed V and J ends, which lost 4 bases and 0 bases, there was a span of 6 bases. This CDR3 has 13 amino acids. Per germline, CDR1 LGHDT and CDR2 YNNKEL (reference sequence). CDR3 DNA sequence: TGTGCCAGCAGCCCTGAACTGAACACTGAAGCTTTCTTT. It is translated as CASSPELNTEAFF.

CDR3 region: CASSVAKEDYGYTF. In DNA, the CDR3 is TGTGCCAGCAGCGTAGCGAAGGAAGACTATGGCTACACCTTC. This chain links TRBV9 with TRBJ1-2; D unresolved. Trimming cost V 0 bases and J 3 bases, with 9 bases left between them. Germline V CDR1 and CDR2: SGDLS, YYNGEE. The CDR3 is made up of 14 amino acids.

The V and J genes are TRBV29-1 and TRBJ2-7, with 9 bases aligning to TRBD2. Germline V gene sequence: CDR1 SQVTM, CDR2 ANQGSEA. V lost 4 bases and J lost 3; bases outside the gene matches: 4. The CDR3 length is 13 residues. The CDR3, as DNA: TGCAGCGTTGTGGAGCGGGGGGACTACGAGCAGTACTTC. It codes for CSVVERGDYEQYF.

This chain links TRBV5-1 with TRBJ2-3; 13 bases match TRBD2. This CDR3 is built from 16 residues. Germline loops: CDR1 SGHRS, CDR2 YFSETQ. J gave up 7 bases and V 0 bases, and 5 bases lay outside the gene matches. Here the CDR3 DNA reads TGCGCCAGCAGCTTGGATCCGGGACTAGCGGGGTATACGCAGTATTTT. This encodes CASSLDPGLAGYTQYF. Full variable domain (remainder filled in from reference TRBV5-1 and TRBJ2-3): KAGVTQTPRYLIKTRGQQVTLSCSPISGHRSVSWYQQTPGQGLQFLFEYFSETQRNKGNFPGRFSGRQFSNSRSEMNVSTLELGDSALYLCASSLDPGLAGYTQYFGPGTRLTVL.

A word on this clonotype: Given a much more abundant clone one base away, this may be a read error. This chain uses TRBV10-3 with TRBJ2-1, with D maybe TRBD2 (6 bases). CDR1 is ENHRY and CDR2 is SYGVKD in the germline V gene. This CDR3 is built from 16 residues. Written as DNA, the CDR3 is TGTGCCATCAGTAAGTCAGCCGGGAGCTCCTACAATGAGCAGTTCTTC. It specifies CAISKSAGSSYNEQFF.

The chain carries TRBV20-1 and TRBJ2-3; D unresolved. Trimming left V 3 bases short and J 0 bases short, with 10 bases between. The V gene's germline CDR1 is DFQATT and CDR2 SNEGSKA (reference sequence). The CDR3 runs 14 residues. CDR3 in amino acids: CSARGTASTDTQYF. The CDR3 region has the DNA TGCAGTGCTAGGGGCACAGCTAGCACAGATACGCAGTATTTT.

This clonotype was seen a few times. This chain uses TRBV3-1 with TRBJ1-1; weak D call: TRBD1 (6 bases). Germline V gene data show CDR1 as LGHDT and CDR2 as YNNKEL (reference sequence). The CDR3 length is 11 residues. V shed 4 bases and J shed 10 bases, with 10 bases lying between them. In DNA form, the CDR3 reads TGTGCCAGCAGCCCAGGGGAGGGAGCTTTCTTT. Protein product: CASSPGEGAFF. The full variable domain, with the rest looked up from reference TRBV3-1 and TRBJ1-1, is DTAVSQTPKYLVTQMGNDKSIKCEQNLGHDTMYWYKQDSKKFLKIMFSYNNKELIINETVPNRFSPKSPDKAHLNLHINSLELGDSAVYFCASSPGEGAFFGQGTRLTVV.

This clonotype was seen more than once but under ten times. The V call is TRBV10-3, the J call TRBJ2-5, with TRBD2 identical over 13 bases. CDR3 length equals 16 residues. Trimming removed 2 bases from V and 4 bases from J; junction bases left unmatched: 4. Germline V gives CDR1 ENHRY, CDR2 SYGVKD. The CDR3 reads CAISETSGGERETQYF. In DNA form, the CDR3 reads TGTGCCATCAGTGAGACTAGCGGGGGGGAAAGAGAGACCCAGTACTTC.

The chain joins TRBV7-9 to TRBJ2-5; D possibly corresponds to TRBD1 (6 bases). Deletions cut 5 bases from V and 11 bases from J, with 24 bases between. There are 15 residues in the CDR3. Germline V gives CDR1 SEHNR, CDR2 FQNEAQ (reference sequence). The CDR3 is CASSLDRRQVNEQYF. The CDR3, as DNA: TGTGCCAGCAGCCTTGACAGGAGGCAGGTGAATGAGCAGTACTTC.